The entry that follows covers one T cell receptor (beta chain) sequence. Ten or more counts support this clonotype. The clone's antigen remains unknown. Nothing much larger sits one base from this clone, and base qualities are not available. The method was PCR. The sample was run on an Illumina HiSeq 2500. TCR libraries were prepared with molecular barcoding, using unique molecular identifiers to normalize TCRbeta repertoire quantification. Using fastp trimming at Q25 and MiXCR clonotype assembly, TCRdb reanalyzed the public sequencing data and kept in-frame beta chains. Every distinct CDR3 protein forms one entry, paired with its most common genes and DNA. A total of about 610,000 distinct CDR3 sequences appear in this sample, about 10% of them only once. The ten largest account for approximately 4.1% of the sample. This sample stems from a study of T-cell reconstitution after alpha-beta-depleted transplantation in children (dated by TCRdb to the mid-2010s). General notes on the study: The study quantitatively tracked T-cell immune reconstitution after TCRalphabeta/CD19-depleted allogeneic hematopoietic cell transplantation in children using TCR repertoire profiling.

The CDR3 holds 15 amino acids from the cysteine to the phenylalanine. Here the CDR3 DNA is all that survives: 45 bases in frame from base 1. Trimming at the junction amounts to 0 bases on V and 3 bases on J, and the germline ends lie 9 bases apart. The germline V gene yields SGDLS for CDR1 and YYNGEE for CDR2. This sequence originates from a human donor who donated a stem cell graft to a child with acute myeloid leukemia. This material consisted of PBMCs from the stem cell graft donor, taken from the stem cell graft. This sequence uses TRBV9 and TRBJ2-2; D gene: possibly TRBD1, on 5 matching bases. The CDR3: CASSVGPRDTGELFF. The nucleotide sequence is given as TGTGCCAGCAGCGTAGGCCCCAGGGACACCGGGGAGCTGTTTTTT. Reference TRBV9 and TRBJ2-2 genes cover what lies past the CDR3, so the full variable domain is DSGVTQTPKHLITATGQRVTLRCSPRSGDLSVYWYQQSLDQGLQFLIQYYNGEERAKGNILERFSAQQFPDLHSELNLSSLELGDSALYFCASSVGPRDTGELFFGEGSRLTVL.